This TCR beta chain came from a study of T-cell memory formation after mild COVID-19. General study findings and limits: Clonal second-wave expansions that peaked on day 37 had unconfirmed SARS-CoV-2 specificity.

This clonotype has a handful of counts. Its antigen is not known. TCRdb processed the 5' RACE reads anew with MiXCR; each CDR3 protein has one entry. The table shows 200,000 to 250,000 distinct CDR3 sequences, with 9.4% occurring only once. With V trimmed by 3 bases and J by 12 bases, 14 bases remained unmatched. There are 15 residues in the CDR3. Germline loops: CDR1 SGHAT, CDR2 FQNNGV. The sequence was obtained from a young man who had mild COVID-19 (a few samples of this study predate the infection). Cell type and time point are not known. The V call is TRBV11-2, the J call TRBJ2-1, with TRBD1 matching over 7 bases. Material: PBMCs or a T cell subset sorted from them (not recorded which). CDR3 sequence reads: CASSFSRGSLRGQFF. CDR3 bases: TGTGCCAGCAGCTTTTCCAGGGGGTCTCTTCGGGGGCAGTTCTTC.